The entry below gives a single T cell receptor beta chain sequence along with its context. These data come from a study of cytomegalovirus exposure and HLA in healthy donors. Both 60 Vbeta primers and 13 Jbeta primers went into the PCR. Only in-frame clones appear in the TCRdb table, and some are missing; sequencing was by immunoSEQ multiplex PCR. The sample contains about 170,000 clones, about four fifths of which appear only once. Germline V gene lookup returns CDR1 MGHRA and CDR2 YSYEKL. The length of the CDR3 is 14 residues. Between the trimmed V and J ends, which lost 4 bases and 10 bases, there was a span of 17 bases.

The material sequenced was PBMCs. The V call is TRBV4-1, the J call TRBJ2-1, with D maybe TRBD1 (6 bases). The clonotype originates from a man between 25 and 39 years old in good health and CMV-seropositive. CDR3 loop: CASSRSNTGTEQFF. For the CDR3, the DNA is TGCGCCAGCAGCCGAAGTAATACCGGGACAGAGCAGTTCTTC.